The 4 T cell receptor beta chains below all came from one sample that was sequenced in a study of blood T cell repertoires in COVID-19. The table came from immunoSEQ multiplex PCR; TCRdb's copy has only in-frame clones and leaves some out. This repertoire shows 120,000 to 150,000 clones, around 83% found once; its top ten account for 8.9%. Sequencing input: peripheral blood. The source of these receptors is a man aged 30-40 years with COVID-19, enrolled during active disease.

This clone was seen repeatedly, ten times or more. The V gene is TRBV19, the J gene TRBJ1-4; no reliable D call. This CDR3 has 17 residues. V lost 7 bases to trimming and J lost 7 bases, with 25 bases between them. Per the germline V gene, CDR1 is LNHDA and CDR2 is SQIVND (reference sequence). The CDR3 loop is CASTPSGGISDGEKLFF. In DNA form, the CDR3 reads TGTGCCAGTACTCCCTCCGGCGGAATTTCCGACGGTGAAAAACTGTTTTTT.

CDR3 loop: CASGSEARNTEAFF. CDR3 bases: TGTGCTAGTGGTTCCGAAGCCCGGAACACTGAAGCTTTCTTT. The gene calls are TRBV12-5 and TRBJ1-1; D is uncertain. Germline V gene lookup returns CDR1 LGHNT and CDR2 FRNRAP. CDR3 size: 14 residues. V was shortened by 4 bases and J by 1 base, with 10 bases between the two germline ends.

The chain's CDR3 is CASSMGHSGANVLTF. The DNA for the CDR3 is TGTGCCAGTAGTATGGGACACTCCGGGGCCAACGTCCTGACTTTC. The chain carries TRBV19 and TRBJ2-6; TRBD1 might be the D (6 bases). V lost 3 bases to trimming and J lost 4 bases, with 10 bases between them. Looked up from germline, CDR1 is LNHDA and CDR2 is SQIVND (reference sequence). The CDR3 is 15 residues long.

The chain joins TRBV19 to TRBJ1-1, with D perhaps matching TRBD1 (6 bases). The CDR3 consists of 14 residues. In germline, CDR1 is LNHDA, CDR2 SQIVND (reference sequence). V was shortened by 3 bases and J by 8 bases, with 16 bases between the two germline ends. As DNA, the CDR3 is TGTGCCAGTAGTATCGGGGGGCTACCGGCCGAAGCTTTCTTT. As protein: CASSIGGLPAEAFF.